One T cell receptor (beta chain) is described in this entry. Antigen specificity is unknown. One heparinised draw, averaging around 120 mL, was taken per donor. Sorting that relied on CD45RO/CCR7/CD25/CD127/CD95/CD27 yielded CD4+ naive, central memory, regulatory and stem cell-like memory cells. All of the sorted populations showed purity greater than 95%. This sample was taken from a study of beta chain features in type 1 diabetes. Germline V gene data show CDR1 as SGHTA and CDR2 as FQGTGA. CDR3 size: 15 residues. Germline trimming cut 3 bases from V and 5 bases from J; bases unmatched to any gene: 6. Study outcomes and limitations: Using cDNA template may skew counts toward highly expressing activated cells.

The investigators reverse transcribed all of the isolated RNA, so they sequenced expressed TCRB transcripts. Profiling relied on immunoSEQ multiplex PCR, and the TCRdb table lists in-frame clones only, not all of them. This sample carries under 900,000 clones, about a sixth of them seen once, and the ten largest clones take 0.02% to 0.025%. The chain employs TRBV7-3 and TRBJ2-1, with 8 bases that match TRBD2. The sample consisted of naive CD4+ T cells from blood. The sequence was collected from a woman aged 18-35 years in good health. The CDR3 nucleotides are TGTGCCAGCAGCTTTGGCCTAGCGGGTAACAATGAGCAGTTCTTC. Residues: CASSFGLAGNNEQFF.